The T cell receptor (beta chain) under discussion was sequenced for a study of CD8 T cells in ankylosing spondylitis. It was by quantitative 5'-RACE with molecular barcodes that TCR beta libraries were made. One entry per CDR3 protein, called by TCRdb with MiXCR from the 5' RACE reads. Of 500,000 to 550,000 distinct CDR3 sequences detected, roughly 12% appear once; the ten largest clones hold under 7.5%. Findings and limits, study-wide: In ankylosing spondylitis blood, a motif of seven to nine highly homologous TCR beta variants appeared characteristic. Matched ankylosing spondylitis synovial fluid reportedly showed significant enrichment of disease-linked clones.

This clonotype was seen a handful of times. Antigen: not known. The specimen sequenced was blood, either unsorted or a sorted T cell fraction (not recorded which). This TCR was sampled from a male donor with ankylosing spondylitis.

The CDR3 DNA reads TGTGCCAGCAGCTTGGGAGGGAACTCTGGGGCCAACGTCCTGACTTTC. Amino acid sequence: CASSLGGNSGANVLTF. The chain has TRBV5-4 and TRBJ2-6; tentative D call: TRBD2 (5 bases). The CDR3 is made up of 16 amino acids. The V gene lost 0 bases and the J gene lost 0 bases, with 7 bases spanning the gap. Germline CDR1 SGHNT, CDR2 YYREEE (reference sequence).